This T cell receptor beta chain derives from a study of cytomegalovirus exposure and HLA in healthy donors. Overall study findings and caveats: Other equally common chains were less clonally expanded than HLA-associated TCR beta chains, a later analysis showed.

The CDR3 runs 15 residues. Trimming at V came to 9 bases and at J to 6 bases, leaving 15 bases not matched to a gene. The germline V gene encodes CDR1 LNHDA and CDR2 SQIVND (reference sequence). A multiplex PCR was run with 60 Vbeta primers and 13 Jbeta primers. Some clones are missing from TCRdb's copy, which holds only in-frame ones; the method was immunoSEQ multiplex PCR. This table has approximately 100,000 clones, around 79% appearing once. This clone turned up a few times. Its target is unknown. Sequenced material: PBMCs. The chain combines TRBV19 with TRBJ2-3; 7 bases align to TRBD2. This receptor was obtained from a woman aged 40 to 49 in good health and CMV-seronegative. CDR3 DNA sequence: TGTGCCAGCAGCCCGGGGGGTCTTACCAGGGATACGCAGTATTTT. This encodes CASSPGGLTRDTQYF. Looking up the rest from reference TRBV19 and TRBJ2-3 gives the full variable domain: DGGITQSPKYLFRKEGQNVTLSCEQNLNHDAMYWYRQDPGQGLRLIYYSQIVNDFQKGDIAEGYSVSREKKESFPLTVTSAQKNPTAFYLCASSPGGLTRDTQYFGPGTRLTVL.